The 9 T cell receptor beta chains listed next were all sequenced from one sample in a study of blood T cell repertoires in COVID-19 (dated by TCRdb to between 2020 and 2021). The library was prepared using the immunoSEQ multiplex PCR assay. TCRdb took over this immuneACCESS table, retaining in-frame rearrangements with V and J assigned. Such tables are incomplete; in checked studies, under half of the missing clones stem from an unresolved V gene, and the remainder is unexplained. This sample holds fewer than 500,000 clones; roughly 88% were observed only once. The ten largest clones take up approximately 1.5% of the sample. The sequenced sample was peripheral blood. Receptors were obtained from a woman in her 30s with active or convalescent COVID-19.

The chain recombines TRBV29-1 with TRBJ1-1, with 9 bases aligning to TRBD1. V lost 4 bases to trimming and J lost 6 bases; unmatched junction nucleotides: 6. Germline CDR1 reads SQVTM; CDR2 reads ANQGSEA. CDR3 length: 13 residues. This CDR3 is CSVGTGARAEAFF. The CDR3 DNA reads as TGCAGCGTTGGGACAGGGGCGAGGGCTGAAGCTTTCTTT.

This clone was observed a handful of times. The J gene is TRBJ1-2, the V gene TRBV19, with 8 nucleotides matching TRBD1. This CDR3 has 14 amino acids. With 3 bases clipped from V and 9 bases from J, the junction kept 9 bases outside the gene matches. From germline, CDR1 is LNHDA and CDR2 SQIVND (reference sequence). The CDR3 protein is CASSITGQGASYTF. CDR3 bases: TGTGCCAGTAGTATTACCGGACAGGGCGCGAGCTACACCTTC.

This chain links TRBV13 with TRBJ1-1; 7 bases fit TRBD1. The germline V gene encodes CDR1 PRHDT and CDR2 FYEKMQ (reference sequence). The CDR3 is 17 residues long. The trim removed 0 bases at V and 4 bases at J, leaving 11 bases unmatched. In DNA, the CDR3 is TGTGCCAGCAGCTTAGGCCTAGGGAGACAGGGTGGCACTGAAGCTTTCTTT. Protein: CASSLGLGRQGGTEAFF.

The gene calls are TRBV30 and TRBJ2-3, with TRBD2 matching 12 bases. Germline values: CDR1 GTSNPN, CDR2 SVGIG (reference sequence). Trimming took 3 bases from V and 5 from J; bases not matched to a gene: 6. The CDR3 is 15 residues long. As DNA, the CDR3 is TGTGCCTGGAGCCAGACTAGCGGGAGTATAGATACGCAGTATTTT. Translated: CAWSQTSGSIDTQYF. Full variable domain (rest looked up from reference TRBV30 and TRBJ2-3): SQTIHQWPATLVQPVGSPLSLECTVEGTSNPNLYWYRQAAGRGLQLLFYSVGIGQISSEVPQNLSASRPQDRQFILSSKKLLLSDSGFYLCAWSQTSGSIDTQYFGPGTRLTVL.

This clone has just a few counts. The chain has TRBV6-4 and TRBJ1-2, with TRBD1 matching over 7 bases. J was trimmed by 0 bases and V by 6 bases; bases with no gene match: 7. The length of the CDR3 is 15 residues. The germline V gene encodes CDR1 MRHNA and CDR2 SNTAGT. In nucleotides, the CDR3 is TGTGCCAGCAGCGCCGGGACAGTAGCTAACTATGGCTACACCTTC. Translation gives CASSAGTVANYGYTF.

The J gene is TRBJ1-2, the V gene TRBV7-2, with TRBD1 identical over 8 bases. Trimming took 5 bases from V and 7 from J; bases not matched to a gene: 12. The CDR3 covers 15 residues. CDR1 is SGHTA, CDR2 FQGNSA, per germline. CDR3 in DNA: TGTGCCAGCAGCCCACAGACAGGGGCTTACAGTGGCTACACCTTC. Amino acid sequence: CASSPQTGAYSGYTF.

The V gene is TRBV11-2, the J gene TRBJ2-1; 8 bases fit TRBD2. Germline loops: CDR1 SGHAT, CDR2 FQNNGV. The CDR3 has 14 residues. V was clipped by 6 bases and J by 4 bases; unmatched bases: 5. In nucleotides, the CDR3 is TGTGCCAGCAGGGCGGGAGGACTTTACAATGAGCAGTTCTTC. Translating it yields CASRAGGLYNEQFF.

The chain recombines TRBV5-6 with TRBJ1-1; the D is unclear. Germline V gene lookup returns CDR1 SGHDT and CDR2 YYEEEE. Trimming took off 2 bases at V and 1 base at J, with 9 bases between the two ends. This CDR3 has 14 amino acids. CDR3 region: CASSFRIGNTEAFF. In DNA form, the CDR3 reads TGTGCCAGCAGCTTTAGAATCGGGAACACTGAAGCTTTCTTT. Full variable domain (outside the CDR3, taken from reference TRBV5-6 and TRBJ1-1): DAGVTQSPTHLIKTRGQQVTLRCSPKSGHDTVSWYQQALGQGPQFIFQYYEEEERQRGNFPDRFSGHQFPNYSSELNVNALLLGDSALYLCASSFRIGNTEAFFGQGTRLTVV.

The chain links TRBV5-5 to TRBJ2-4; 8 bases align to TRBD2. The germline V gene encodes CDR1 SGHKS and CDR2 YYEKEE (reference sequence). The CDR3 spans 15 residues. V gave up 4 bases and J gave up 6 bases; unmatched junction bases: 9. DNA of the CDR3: TGTGCCAGCAGCGTGGCGGGGGGCTACGGAAACATTCAGTACTTC. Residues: CASSVAGGYGNIQYF.